Each of the 13 T cell receptor beta chains below was sequenced from the same sample in a study of preoperative IRX-2 immunotherapy in early breast cancer (dated by TCRdb to the late 2010s). In light of the paper, this sample's treatment or condition label describes: preoperative locoregional IRX-2 cytokine immunotherapy. Receptor libraries were prepared by the immunoSEQ multiplex PCR assay. The table was pulled from immuneACCESS by TCRdb, which kept in-frame rearrangements only. Such tables lose some clones; where checked, under half of the loss comes from unresolved V genes, and the rest has no known cause. Recorded for this sample are approximately 96,000 clones; approximately 90% of them occurred a single time. Together, the top ten hold over 2% of the sample. Sequencing was performed on tumor tissue, taken after IRX-2 immunotherapy. The receptors derive from a human donor with breast cancer.

The V call is TRBV7-7, the J call TRBJ2-3; 11 nucleotides match TRBD2. V shed 1 base, J shed 3 bases, and the junction held 3 bases outside the gene matches. Germline V gene data show CDR1 as SSHAT and CDR2 as FNYEAQ (reference sequence). This CDR3 comprises 16 residues. The CDR3 spells CASSLELAGVTDTQYF. In DNA, the CDR3 is TGTGCCAGCAGCTTAGAACTAGCGGGAGTGACAGATACGCAGTATTTT.

The chain is built from TRBV18 and TRBJ1-5; possible D gene TRBD1, 6 bases. The CDR3 has 15 amino acids. The germline gives CDR1 KGHSH, CDR2 LQKENI. Trimming stripped 2 bases from V and 4 bases from J, with 12 bases between. CDR3 bases: TGTGCCAGCTCACCAGCCGGGGACAAGAATCAGCCCCAGCATTTT. Protein sequence: CASSPAGDKNQPQHF.

This clone came up once. This sequence joins TRBV28 and TRBJ2-3, with 10 bases fitting TRBD1. The length of the CDR3 is 17 residues. With 5 bases clipped from V and 3 bases from J, the junction kept 11 bases outside the gene matches. From germline, CDR1 is MDHEN and CDR2 SYDVKM. The CDR3 DNA follows: TGTGCCAGCAGTCTACCGATTGGACAGGGGGGGACAGATACGCAGTATTTT. Translating it yields CASSLPIGQGGTDTQYF.

The chain recombines TRBV2 with TRBJ2-1; 7 positions match TRBD2. CDR1 and CDR2 from the germline V gene are SNHLY and FYNNEI. The trim removed 7 bases at V and 7 bases at J, leaving 4 bases unmatched. The CDR3 covers 12 residues. The CDR3 DNA follows: TGTGCCAGCATGCGGGAGCGAAATGAGCAGTTCTTC. Amino acids: CASMRERNEQFF. Looking up the rest from reference TRBV2 and TRBJ2-1 gives the full variable domain: EPEVTQTPSHQVTQMGQEVILRCVPISNHLYFYWYRQILGQKVEFLVSFYNNEISEKSEIFDDQFSVERPDGSNFTLKIRSTKLEDSAMYFCASMRERNEQFFGPGTRLTVL.

This sequence joins TRBV29-1 and TRBJ2-1, with a weak D call TRBD1 (5 bases). From germline, CDR1 is SQVTM and CDR2 ANQGSEA. CDR3 length equals 14 residues. The V end was cut by 5 bases, the J end by 0 bases, with 11 bases between. CDR3 loop: CSVMDTGSYNEQFF. CDR3 DNA: TGCAGCGTTATGGACACTGGCTCCTACAATGAGCAGTTCTTC.

The chain is built from TRBV6-8 and TRBJ1-6; a weak D match, TRBD1 (6 bases). Trimming left V 6 bases short and J 13 bases short, with 19 bases between. The CDR3 runs 14 residues. Germline V CDR1 and CDR2: MNHGY, SAAAGT. This chain's CDR3 is CASSRTDGVPPLHF. The CDR3 DNA reads TGTGCCAGCAGCCGGACAGACGGGGTTCCGCCCCTCCACTTT.

The chain couples TRBV12-2 to TRBJ1-3. TRBV12-2 is marked as a pseudogene. This CDR3 has 15 amino acids. CDR3 coding DNA: TGTGCCACCGGAAACGAAGATTTCTCTGGAAACACCATATATTTT. It codes for CATGNEDFSGNTIYF.

CDR3 bases: TGTGCCAGCAGCTTAGGGGGGGCAAGTAACTATGGCTACACCTTC. It is translated as CASSLGGASNYGYTF. The V and J genes are TRBV7-8 and TRBJ1-2, with D possibly matching TRBD1 (6 bases). The germline gives CDR1 SGHVS, CDR2 FQNEAQ. The CDR3 covers 15 residues. Trimming cost V 1 base and J 1 base, with 10 bases left between them. Variable domain in full (rest from reference TRBV7-8 and TRBJ1-2): GAGVSQSPRYKVAKRGQDVALRCDPISGHVSLFWYQQALGQGPEFLTYFQNEAQLDKSGLPSDRFFAERPEGSVSTLKIQRTQQEDSAVYLCASSLGGASNYGYTFGSGTRLTVV.

The CDR3 DNA is TGTGCCAGCAGCCAACCATTCAATCAAGCGCGGCCCCAGCATTTT. Residues: CASSQPFNQARPQHF. The chain employs TRBV28 and TRBJ1-5, with D uncertain. There are 15 residues in the CDR3. Trimming removed 6 bases at V and 9 bases at J, with 21 bases between. Germline CDR1 is MDHEN and CDR2 is SYDVKM.

This clone showed up just once. The rearrangement joins TRBV1 to TRBJ2-5; the table's D gene call, TRBD1, was not cross checked with the DNA. TRBV1 is classified as a pseudogene. The CDR3 is made up of 14 amino acids. In DNA form, the CDR3 reads TGCGCCAGCAGCCTGGACAGGGAGCAAGAGACCCAGTACTTC. Translating it yields CASSLDREQETQYF.

This clone has only one observation. CDR3: CATFTITGGFQPQHF. The CDR3 DNA reads TGTGCCACCTTTACAATCACAGGGGGCTTTCAGCCCCAGCATTTT. The chain is built from TRBV28 and TRBJ1-5; 9 nucleotides line up with TRBD1. The J segment lost 6 bases and the V segment lost 10 bases, leaving 13 bases of the junction unmatched. Germline CDR1 reads MDHEN; CDR2 reads SYDVKM. This CDR3 comprises 15 residues. The complete variable domain, with remaining parts taken from reference TRBV28 and TRBJ1-5, reads DVKVTQSSRYLVKRTGEKVFLECVQDMDHENMFWYRQDPGLGLRLIYFSYDVKMKEKGDIPEGYSVSREKKERFSLILESASTNQTSMYLCATFTITGGFQPQHFGDGTRLSIL.

This clone appeared a single time. V is TRBV12-5 and J is TRBJ1-1, with D uncertain. The CDR3 is 11 residues long. The germline V gene has CDR1 LGHNT and CDR2 FRNRAP. CDR3 region: CASTVNTEAFF. The CDR3 DNA reads TGTGCCAGCACTGTGAACACTGAAGCTTTCTTT.

Details on this clone: The DNA is left out, because the CDR3 cannot be placed on it with certainty; the CDR3 is given as TCRdb lists it. The chain joins TRBV2 to TRBJ2-3; TRBD1 is taken as the D call from the table, unchecked against the DNA. The germline V gene has CDR1 SNHLY and CDR2 FYNNEI. The CDR3 region is 15 residues in length, termini included. The CDR3 region is CASSSSDRVPDTQYF.